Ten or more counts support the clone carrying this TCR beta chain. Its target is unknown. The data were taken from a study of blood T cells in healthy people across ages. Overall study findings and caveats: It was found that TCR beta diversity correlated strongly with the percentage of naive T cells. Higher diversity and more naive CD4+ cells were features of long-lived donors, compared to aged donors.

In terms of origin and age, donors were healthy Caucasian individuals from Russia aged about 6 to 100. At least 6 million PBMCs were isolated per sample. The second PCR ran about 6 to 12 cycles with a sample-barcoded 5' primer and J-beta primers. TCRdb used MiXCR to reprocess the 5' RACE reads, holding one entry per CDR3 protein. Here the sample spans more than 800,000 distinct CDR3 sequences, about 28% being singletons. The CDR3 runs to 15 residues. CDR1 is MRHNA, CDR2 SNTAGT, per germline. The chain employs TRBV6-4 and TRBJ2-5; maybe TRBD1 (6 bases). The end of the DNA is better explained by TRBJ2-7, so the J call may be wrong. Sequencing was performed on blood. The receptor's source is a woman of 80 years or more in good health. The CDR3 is CASRPIRGFSDEQYF. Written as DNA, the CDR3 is TGTGCCAGCAGGCCTATTAGGGGGTTTAGCGACGAGCAGTACTTC.